Each of the 20 T cell receptor beta chains below was sequenced from the same sample in a study of regulatory T cells in long-lasting Graves disease. Library construction for TCR beta used iRepertoire HTBI primers and Arm-PCR of CDR3 regions. TCRdb reprocessed the multiplex PCR reads with MiXCR, giving one entry per CDR3 protein. The table records approximately 400,000 distinct CDR3 sequences, more than 20% of them present only once. Time point reported: persistent/refractory GD, antithyroid drugs over 5 years with positive TRAb. RNA from PBMCs was the source of the TCR library. The sample here was peripheral blood mononuclear cells (PBMCs), taken when the disease was refractory, from a patient treated with antithyroid drugs. Receptors originate from a woman aged 40 to 50 with Graves disease.

The V gene is TRBV6-5, the J gene TRBJ1-1; D is ambiguous. Trimming left V 4 bases short and J 1 base short, with 7 bases between. Germline V gene data show CDR1 as MNHEY and CDR2 as SVGAGI. The CDR3 covers 13 residues. This CDR3 is CASSSWKNTEAFF. The CDR3 DNA follows: TGTGCCAGCAGTTCTTGGAAGAACACTGAAGCTTTCTTT.

In its sample, this clonotype was seen many times. The chain carries TRBV6-1 and TRBJ2-6; D uncertain. CDR3 size: 15 residues. Between the trimmed V and J ends, which lost 1 base and 0 bases, there was a span of 4 bases. The germline V gene has CDR1 MNHNS and CDR2 SASEGT. In DNA, the CDR3 is TGTGCCAGCAGTGAAGACAGCTCTGGGGCCAACGTCCTGACTTTC. Translation gives CASSEDSSGANVLTF.

This clonotype has ten or more counts. The V gene is TRBV10-3, the J gene TRBJ1-1; TRBD1 aligns across 11 bases. From germline, CDR1 is ENHRY and CDR2 SYGVKD. Trimming removed 2 bases from V and 4 bases from J; junction bases left unmatched: 6. The length of the CDR3 is 16 residues. CDR3 residues: CAISEPGQGAITEAFF. The CDR3 DNA reads TGTGCCATCAGTGAGCCCGGACAGGGGGCGATCACTGAAGCTTTCTTT.

This clonotype was counted many times. The chain links TRBV29-1 to TRBJ2-5; 8 bases align to TRBD1. The CDR3 is 16 residues long. J gave up 5 bases and V 1 base, and 12 bases lay outside the gene matches. Germline V gene sequence: CDR1 SQVTM, CDR2 ANQGSEA. CDR3 in DNA: TGCAGCGTTGAAGGTCCCAGGACAGGGTTTGGGGAGACCCAGTACTTC. This codes for CSVEGPRTGFGETQYF.

This clonotype has a count of ten or more. The chain uses TRBV27 and TRBJ2-5; D not certain. This CDR3 is 14 amino acids long. Germline CDR1 reads MNHEY; CDR2 reads SMNVEV (reference sequence). Trimming removed 6 bases from V and 1 base from J, with 12 bases in between. CDR3 sequence (DNA): TGTGCCAGCAGCAGGAATCCTCTCCAAGAGACCCAGTACTTC. It codes for CASSRNPLQETQYF.

The rearrangement joins TRBV10-2 to TRBJ2-7; 9 nucleotides agree with TRBD1. Germline trimming cut 6 bases from V and 2 bases from J; bases unmatched to any gene: 17. The CDR3 is made up of 18 amino acids. CDR1 WSHSY and CDR2 SAAADI come from the germline V gene. In nucleotides, the CDR3 is TGCGCCAGCAGCCCCCCTCGGGTTGTGGGACAGGGTACCTACGAGCAGTACTTC. This encodes CASSPPRVVGQGTYEQYF.

This chain joins TRBV11-2 and TRBJ2-6, with TRBD1 matching 8 bases. V lost 5 bases to trimming and J lost 0 bases; unmatched junction nucleotides: 6. CDR3 length equals 17 residues. CDR1 and CDR2 (germline): SGHAT, FQNNGV. CDR3 DNA sequence: TGTGCCAGCAGCAGACAGGGGAAAAGCTCTGGGGCCAACGTCCTGACTTTC. The encoded protein is CASSRQGKSSGANVLTF. The full variable domain, in which reference TRBV11-2 and TRBJ2-6 provide the parts outside the CDR3, is EAGVAQSPRYKIIEKRQSVAFWCNPISGHATLYWYQQILGQGPKLLIQFQNNGVVDDSQLPKDRFSAERLKGVDSTLKIQPAKLEDSAVYLCASSRQGKSSGANVLTFGAGSRLTVL.

This clonotype was found a few times. The chain joins TRBV28 to TRBJ2-1; TRBD2 matches at 12 bases. V dropped 10 bases and J dropped 1; count of bases not matched to a gene: 5. Germline V gene lookup returns CDR1 MDHEN and CDR2 SYDVKM. There are 15 residues in the CDR3. CDR3 sequence (DNA): TGTGCCACCCGGACTAGCGGGAAGTCCTACAATGAGCAGTTCTTC. It yields the protein CATRTSGKSYNEQFF.

The rearrangement joins TRBV19 to TRBJ2-7; 8 bases map to TRBD2. CDR3 length equals 19 residues. Germline values: CDR1 LNHDA, CDR2 SQIVND (reference sequence). Trimming cost V 5 bases and J 6 bases; bases outside gene matches: 24. The CDR3 loop reads CASSARVLRAGAALGEQYF. The DNA for the CDR3 is TGTGCCAGTAGTGCTCGAGTACTGCGAGCGGGAGCGGCCTTGGGCGAGCAGTACTTC.

Details on this clonotype: This likely reflects a read error, since a far larger clone is one base away. CDR3: CAISYSIGIPYEQYF. CDR3 sequence (DNA): TGTGCCATCAGTTACTCGATAGGGATTCCCTACGAGCAGTACTTC. This chain connects TRBV10-3 to TRBJ2-7; D unresolved. Germline-derived CDR1 and CDR2 are ENHRY and SYGVKD. The V end was cut by 5 bases, the J end by 2 bases, with 16 bases between. The CDR3 totals 15 residues.

Ten or more counts support this clonotype. The chain has TRBV28 and TRBJ2-7, with a possible D match to TRBD2 (7 bases). Germline CDR1 reads MDHEN; CDR2 reads SYDVKM. V was clipped by 3 bases and J by 7 bases, with 25 bases between them. The CDR3 loop spans 17 amino acids. CDR3 sequence (DNA): TGTGCCAGCAGTTTTTTTTCATACGGGGGGCGGGTCCGAGAGCAGTACTTC. Its protein is CASSFFSYGGRVREQYF.

This clonotype appeared many times. The chain links TRBV6-5 to TRBJ1-1, with D possibly matching TRBD1 (6 bases). Between the trimmed V and J ends, which lost 2 bases and 4 bases, there was a span of 11 bases. Germline V gives CDR1 MNHEY, CDR2 SVGAGI. This CDR3 region has 14 residues. Written as DNA, the CDR3 is TGTGCCAGCAGTTACCAACAGGGAGCCACTGAAGCTTTCTTT. Residues: CASSYQQGATEAFF.

This clonotype was seen at least ten times. The chain has TRBV5-8 and TRBJ2-2; 8 nucleotides align to TRBD1. The CDR3 is 13 amino acids. The germline CDR1 and CDR2 sequences are SGHTS and YDEGEE. The junction had 10 bases not matched to a gene; V was cut back by 3 bases and J by 15 bases. For the CDR3, the DNA is TGTGCCAGCAGCTGGGGACAGGTCGTTGAGATGTTTTTT. Its protein product is CASSWGQVVEMFF.

V is TRBV10-3 and J is TRBJ1-6; D is undetermined. The V end lost 0 bases, the J end lost 8 bases, and 11 bases lay between the germline ends. This CDR3 is 15 amino acids long. Germline loops: CDR1 ENHRY, CDR2 SYGVKD. The CDR3 DNA reads as TGTGCCATCAGTGAGTCGAAGGACGGAGATTCACCCCTCCACTTT. It translates to CAISESKDGDSPLHF.

Ten or more counts support this clonotype. The chain employs TRBV7-2 and TRBJ2-7; 11 nucleotides align to TRBD2. The CDR3 is made up of 15 amino acids. Germline assignment: CDR1 SGHTA and CDR2 FQGNSA. The J segment lost 6 bases and the V segment lost 2 bases, leaving 6 bases of the junction unmatched. CDR3 amino acids: CASSLTLAGAAEQYF. Written as DNA, the CDR3 is TGTGCCAGCAGCTTAACACTAGCGGGAGCCGCCGAGCAGTACTTC.

The J gene is TRBJ2-5, the V gene TRBV29-1; no definite D call. The length of the CDR3 is 12 residues. Looked up from germline, CDR1 is SQVTM and CDR2 is ANQGSEA. V lost 6 bases, J lost 2 bases, and 10 bases lay in between. The CDR3 reads CSVVGVQETQYF. CDR3 coding DNA: TGCAGCGTGGTAGGTGTTCAAGAGACCCAGTACTTC.

This clonotype has at least ten counts. The chain recombines TRBV6-1 with TRBJ1-1; TRBD1 aligns across 8 bases. CDR3 length: 15 amino acids. With V trimmed by 6 bases and J by 5 bases, 11 bases remained unmatched. From germline, CDR1 is MNHNS and CDR2 SASEGT. CDR3 bases: TGTGCCAGCAGGAATCCAGGGGGCCCGGGAACTGAAGCTTTCTTT. Translating it yields CASRNPGGPGTEAFF.

This clonotype was detected ten times or more. The chain carries TRBV2 and TRBJ1-1, with D hard to call. Per the germline V gene, CDR1 is SNHLY and CDR2 is FYNNEI. The CDR3 has 14 amino acids. The V end lost 6 bases, the J end lost 4 bases, and 15 bases lay between the germline ends. The CDR3 sequence is CASSLGSPRTEAFF. The DNA of the CDR3 is TGTGCCAGCAGCCTCGGCAGTCCCCGCACTGAAGCTTTCTTT. The complete variable domain, with remaining parts taken from reference TRBV2 and TRBJ1-1, reads EPEVTQTPSHQVTQMGQEVILRCVPISNHLYFYWYRQILGQKVEFLVSFYNNEISEKSEIFDDQFSVERPDGSNFTLKIRSTKLEDSAMYFCASSLGSPRTEAFFGQGTRLTVV.

V and J are TRBV7-9 and TRBJ1-1; possible D gene TRBD1, 6 bases. CDR1 SEHNR and CDR2 FQNEAQ come from the germline V gene (reference sequence). V gave up 1 base and J gave up 4 bases, with 22 bases separating them. The CDR3 contains 18 residues. The DNA for the CDR3 is TGTGCCAGCAGCTTAGGCCGGCATCGAGGGGGTACATTCACTGAAGCTTTCTTT. Its protein product is CASSLGRHRGGTFTEAFF. Full variable domain (missing parts from reference TRBV7-9 and TRBJ1-1): DTGVSQNPRHKITKRGQNVTFRCDPISEHNRLYWYRQTLGQGPEFLTYFQNEAQLEKSRLLSDRFSAERPKGSFSTLEIQRTEQGDSAMYLCASSLGRHRGGTFTEAFFGQGTRLTVV.

This clonotype was counted only a few times. The gene calls are TRBV5-6 and TRBJ2-4, with TRBD2 as a possible D gene (6 bases). Germline CDR1 is SGHDT and CDR2 is YYEEEE. The CDR3 totals 17 residues. Trimming cost V 4 bases and J 0 bases, with 17 bases left between them. The CDR3 sequence: CASSHARGGIAKNIQYF. CDR3 in DNA: TGTGCCAGCAGCCATGCGCGGGGTGGCATAGCCAAAAACATTCAGTACTTC.